A selection of T cell receptor beta chains follows, all from one sample in a study of blood T cell repertoires in COVID-19. Clones were read by immunoSEQ multiplex PCR, and TCRdb kept only the in-frame ones, dropping some. The sample yields approximately 410,000 clones, about nine tenths seen once. Sequencing was carried out using peripheral blood. The receptor source for this set is a woman aged 25 to 39 with active or convalescent COVID-19. Both conserved end residues are part of each CDR3. Each record gives: J gene, V gene, D gene, clone size, CDR3 protein, CDR3 DNA. A D gene is named only where the DNA matches it firmly. Only part of the rows carry a size: once, few, many, or a class if the clone is expanded.

>TRBJ1-1|TRBV6-5|NA|few
CASSYSPGSNTEAFF
TGTGCCAGCAGTTACTCCCCGGGGTCGAACACTGAAGCTTTCTTT
>TRBJ1-5|TRBV6-5|TRBD1|NA
CASSERGLSNQPQHF
TGTGCCAGCAGCGAGAGGGGGCTGAGCAATCAGCCCCAGCATTTT
>TRBJ2-1|TRBV9|TRBD2|NA
CASSVAGNAAGTYNEQFF
TGTGCCAGCAGCGTAGCTGGGAATGCAGCGGGAACCTACAATGAGCAGTTCTTC
>TRBJ1-6|TRBV10-1|TRBD1|NA
CASSEQGKITENSPLHF
TGCGCCAGCAGTGAACAGGGGAAGATCACGGAAAATTCACCCCTCCACTTT
>TRBJ2-5|TRBV6-5|TRBD2|NA
CASRGLAGIQETQYF
TGTGCCAGCAGAGGACTAGCGGGAATTCAAGAGACCCAGTACTTC
>TRBJ2-1|TRBV19|NA|NA
CASSTLGLYGNEQFF
TGTGCCAGTAGTACCCTAGGACTCTACGGCAATGAGCAGTTCTTC
>TRBJ1-3|TRBV19|NA|once
CASSIRGGSGNTIYF
TGTGCCAGTAGTATACGCGGTGGCTCTGGAAACACCATATATTTT
>TRBJ1-2|TRBV11-2|NA|NA
CASSFTGNYGYTF
TGTGCCAGCAGCTTTACAGGGAACTATGGCTACACCTTC
>TRBJ2-3|TRBV7-9|NA|NA
CASSLSGGHTDTQYF
TGTGCCAGCAGCTTAAGTGGGGGACACACAGATACGCAGTATTTT
>TRBJ1-4|TRBV14|NA|NA
CASSQSWGQGEKLFF
TGTGCCAGCAGCCAGTCCTGGGGACAAGGAGAAAAACTGTTTTTT
>TRBJ2-5|TRBV18|NA|NA
CASSLRVQETQYF
TGTGCCAGCTCACTCCGGGTCCAAGAGACCCAGTACTTC
>TRBJ2-1|TRBV5-4|NA|NA
CASSTGTLYNEQFF
TGTGCCAGCAGCACCGGGACACTATACAATGAGCAGTTCTTC
>TRBJ2-7|TRBV3-1/TRBV3-2|TRBD1|once
CASNTGTGLKFF
TGTGCCAGCAACACCGGGACAGGTCTTAAGTTCTTC
>TRBJ1-5|TRBV11-1|NA|NA
CASSLALEGDRPQHF
TGTGCCAGCAGCTTAGCTTTGGAAGGGGATCGGCCCCAGCATTTT
>TRBJ1-3|TRBV6-1|NA|NA
CASSEVGGGRAGNTIYF
TGTGCCAGCAGTGAAGTCGGGGGGGGGCGAGCTGGAAACACCATATATTTT
>TRBJ1-1|TRBV25-1|NA|NA
CASSRRTLAGATEAFF
TGTGCCAGCAGTCGACGAACGTTGGCAGGGGCGACTGAAGCTTTCTTT
>TRBJ2-5|TRBV18|TRBD2|NA
CASSPIGGGTDRTQYF
TGTGCCAGCTCACCCATTGGCGGGGGGACCGATAGGACCCAGTACTTC
>TRBJ2-6|TRBV19|TRBD1|once
CASSIRGQGLSGANVLTF
TGTGCCAGTAGTATAAGGGGACAGGGATTGTCTGGGGCCAACGTCCTGACTTTC
>TRBJ1-2|TRBV4-1|TRBD1|NA
CASSHGGTDPGYGYTF
TGCGCCAGTAGCCACGGTGGGACAGACCCAGGCTATGGCTACACCTTC
>TRBJ1-1|TRBV6-2/TRBV6-3|TRBD1|NA
CASSSRTGGTEAFF
TGTGCCAGCAGTTCCCGGACAGGGGGAACTGAAGCTTTCTTT
>TRBJ2-7|TRBV6-5|TRBD2|NA
CASSSGTRGGYEQYF
TGTGCCAGCAGCTCCGGGACTAGGGGTGGCTACGAGCAGTACTTC
>TRBJ2-1|TRBV4-1|NA|once
CASSQEERGSYNEQFF
TGCGCCAGCAGCCAAGAAGAAAGGGGTTCCTACAATGAGCAGTTCTTC
>TRBJ2-1|TRBV27|TRBD2|NA
CASSFSGRNEQFF
TGTGCCAGCAGTTTTAGCGGGAGGAATGAGCAGTTCTTC
>TRBJ1-6|TRBV27|NA|NA
CASSSKGGSYNSPLHF
TGTGCCAGCAGTTCAAAAGGGGGCTCCTATAATTCACCCCTCCACTTT
>TRBJ1-2|TRBV3-1/TRBV3-2|NA|NA
CASSQDKNYGYTF
TGTGCCAGCAGCCAAGACAAAAACTATGGCTACACCTTC
>TRBJ1-1|TRBV4-1|NA|NA
CASSQDGQPEAFF
TGCGCCAGCAGCCAAGATGGGCAGCCTGAAGCTTTCTTT
>TRBJ2-3|TRBV5-1|TRBD1|NA
CASSQQGPQYF
TGCGCCAGCAGTCAACAGGGGCCCCAGTATTTT
>TRBJ1-1|TRBV6-1|NA|NA
CASSEIRSGTLLGTEAFF
TGTGCCAGCAGTGAAATTCGGTCCGGGACACTGTTGGGCACTGAAGCTTTCTTT
>TRBJ2-1|TRBV7-9|NA|NA
CASSLEAESSYNEQFF
TGTGCCAGCAGCTTAGAAGCGGAGAGCTCCTACAATGAGCAGTTCTTC
>TRBJ1-1|TRBV29-1|NA|NA
CSVCYPGLNTEAFF
TGCAGCGTTTGTTATCCAGGGCTTAACACTGAAGCTTTCTTT
>TRBJ1-2|TRBV9|NA|NA
CASSERDTGYGYTF
TGTGCCAGCAGCGAACGGGACACAGGCTATGGCTACACCTTC
>TRBJ1-2|TRBV6-5|NA|NA
CASSYSSGQGGYTF
TGTGCCAGCAGTTACTCGTCTGGGCAGGGAGGCTACACCTTC
>TRBJ1-1|TRBV7-9|TRBD1|NA
CASSVTGGQGNTEAFF
TGTGCCAGCAGCGTCACTGGGGGACAGGGGAACACTGAAGCTTTCTTT
>TRBJ2-3|TRBV6-5|NA|NA
CASSHGTLLTDTQYF
TGTGCCAGCAGCCACGGGACTCTACTTACAGATACGCAGTATTTT
>TRBJ2-5|TRBV5-4|NA|NA
CASSPLEGTQYF
TGTGCCAGCAGCCCCCTAGAGGGGACCCAGTACTTC
>TRBJ1-5|TRBV24-1|TRBD1|NA
CATSDTHRPQGPHQPQHF
TGTGCCACCAGTGATACCCACAGGCCACAGGGGCCACATCAGCCCCAGCATTTT
>TRBJ2-1|TRBV5-1|TRBD2|NA
CASSLSGTNSEQFF
TGCGCCAGCAGCCTTTCCGGGACTAATAGTGAGCAGTTCTTC
>TRBJ2-3|TRBV7-2|NA|NA
CASSPWGSYTDTQYF
TGTGCCAGCAGCCCCTGGGGCAGTTACACAGATACGCAGTATTTT
>TRBJ2-1|TRBV5-6|NA|NA
CASSLVGGLPSYNEQFF
TGTGCCAGCAGCTTGGTCGGGGGGCTTCCCTCCTACAATGAGCAGTTCTTC
>TRBJ2-1|TRBV4-2|TRBD2|NA
CASSQEWMGTSQDEQFF
TGTGCCAGCAGCCAAGAATGGATGGGGACTAGCCAGGATGAGCAGTTCTTC
>TRBJ2-3|TRBV3-1/TRBV3-2|NA|NA
CASSPSSGDTQYF
TGTGCCAGCAGCCCGTCAAGCGGGGATACGCAGTATTTT
>TRBJ2-3|TRBV9|TRBD2|NA
CASSTSGTRGTDTQYF
TGTGCCAGCAGCACCTCCGGGACTAGAGGCACAGATACGCAGTATTTT
>TRBJ1-5|TRBV5-1|TRBD1|NA
CASSPGTGNQPQHF
TGCGCCAGCAGCCCAGGGACAGGCAATCAGCCCCAGCATTTT
>TRBJ1-1|TRBV6-5|NA|NA
CASSQLQGSTEAFF
TGTGCCAGCAGTCAACTTCAGGGAAGCACTGAAGCTTTCTTT
>TRBJ2-7|TRBV5-6|TRBD1|NA
CASSLVGQGDSYEQYF
TGTGCCAGCAGCTTGGTGGGACAGGGTGATTCCTACGAGCAGTACTTC
>TRBJ1-4|TRBV15|NA|NA
CATSGALGEKLFF
TGTGCCACCAGCGGGGCTTTGGGGGAAAAACTGTTTTTT
>TRBJ2-7|TRBV2|TRBD2|NA
CASSIMSGGAREQYF
TGTGCCAGCAGCATAATGAGCGGGGGGGCCAGGGAGCAGTACTTC
>TRBJ1-1|TRBV15|NA|NA
CATSSTRGTEAFF
TGTGCCACCAGCTCCACCCGGGGGACTGAAGCTTTCTTT
>TRBJ2-7|TRBV6-5|NA|NA
CASTKLGGGSYEQYF
TGTGCCAGCACTAAACTGGGAGGGGGTTCCTACGAGCAGTACTTC
>TRBJ2-5|TRBV5-1|NA|NA
CASSLGEGTLQETQYF
TGCGCCAGCAGCTTGGGAGAAGGGACACTCCAAGAGACCCAGTACTTC
>TRBJ2-7|TRBV5-4|TRBD2|NA
CASSLLAGEYGQYF
TGTGCCAGCAGCCTACTAGCGGGGGAATACGGGCAGTACTTC
>TRBJ1-2|TRBV3-1/TRBV3-2|NA|NA
CASSQDWEGSYTF
TGTGCCAGCAGCCAAGATTGGGAAGGGAGTTACACCTTC
>TRBJ1-5|TRBV6-1|TRBD1|NA
CASSDRGAGTDQPQHF
TGTGCCAGCAGTGATAGAGGGGCAGGGACAGATCAGCCCCAGCATTTT
>TRBJ1-2|TRBV7-8|TRBD1|NA
CASSRQGVSVRDGYTF
TGTGCCAGCAGCCGTCAGGGGGTAAGCGTTCGTGATGGCTACACCTTC